This T cell receptor beta chain was identified in a study of read filtering for tumor transcriptome and immune sequencing. Across the study: After DNase treatment, RNA was made into whole-transcriptome libraries. Points from the study as a whole: In IR-seq, single-read clonotypes were around 80% of clonotypes but roughly 3.5% of reads.

This CDR3 contains 13 residues. Trimming pared 5 bases from V and 0 bases from J, leaving 7 bases between. Germline V gene sequence: CDR1 PRHDT, CDR2 FYEKMQ (reference sequence). This library used roughly 430 ng RNA and molecular barcoded adaptors spanning alpha/delta and beta/gamma chains. Each CDR3 protein is one row after TCRdb ran MiXCR on the reads. The sample yields 30,000 to 40,000 distinct CDR3 sequences, around 13% seen once. This clonotype was observed a handful of times. The antigen is undetermined. This chain connects TRBV13 to TRBJ2-5; D unresolved. Sequenced sample: a population of CD138-negative cells sorted from bone marrow. The receptor's source is a donor aged 40 or over with multiple myeloma. The CDR3 region has the DNA TGTGCCAGCAGCCCCAAGAACCAAGAGACCCAGTACTTC. This codes for CASSPKNQETQYF.